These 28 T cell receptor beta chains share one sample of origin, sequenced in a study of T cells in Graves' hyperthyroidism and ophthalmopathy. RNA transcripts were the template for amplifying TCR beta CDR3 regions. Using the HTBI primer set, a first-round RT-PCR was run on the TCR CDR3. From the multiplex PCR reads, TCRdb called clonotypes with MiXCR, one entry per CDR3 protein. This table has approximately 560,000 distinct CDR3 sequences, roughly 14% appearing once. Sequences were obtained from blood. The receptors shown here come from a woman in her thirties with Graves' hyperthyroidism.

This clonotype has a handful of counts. The CDR3 DNA reads as TGCGCCAGCAGCCAAGTGGGTCGTGGCTACACCTTC. Amino acid sequence: CASSQVGRGYTF. V usage is TRBV4-1 and J usage is TRBJ1-2; D gene ambiguous. V was shortened by 1 base and J by 7 bases, with 7 bases between the two germline ends. Germline CDR1 is MGHRA and CDR2 is YSYEKL. The CDR3 spans 12 residues.

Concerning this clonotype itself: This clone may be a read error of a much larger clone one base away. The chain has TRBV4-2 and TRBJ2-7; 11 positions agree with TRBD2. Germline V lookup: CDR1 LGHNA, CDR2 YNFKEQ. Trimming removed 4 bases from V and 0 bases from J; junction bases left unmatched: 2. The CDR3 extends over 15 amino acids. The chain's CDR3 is CASSRGLAASYEQYF. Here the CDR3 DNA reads TGTGCCAGCAGCCGGGGACTAGCGGCCTCCTACGAGCAGTACTTC.

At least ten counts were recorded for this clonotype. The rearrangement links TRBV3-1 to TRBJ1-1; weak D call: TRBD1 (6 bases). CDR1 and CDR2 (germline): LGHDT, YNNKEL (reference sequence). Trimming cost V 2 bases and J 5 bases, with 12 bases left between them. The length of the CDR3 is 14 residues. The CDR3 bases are TGTGCCAGCAGCCAAACAGGGTTGAGGACTGAAGCTTTCTTT. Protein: CASSQTGLRTEAFF.

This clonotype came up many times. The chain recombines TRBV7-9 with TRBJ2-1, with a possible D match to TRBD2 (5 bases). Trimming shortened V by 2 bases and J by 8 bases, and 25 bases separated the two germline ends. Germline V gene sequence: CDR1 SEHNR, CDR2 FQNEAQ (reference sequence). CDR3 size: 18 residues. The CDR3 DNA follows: TGTGCCAGCAGCTTACGGATTGGGCGGGCCCACTCGAGCGATGAGCAGTTCTTC. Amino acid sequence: CASSLRIGRAHSSDEQFF.

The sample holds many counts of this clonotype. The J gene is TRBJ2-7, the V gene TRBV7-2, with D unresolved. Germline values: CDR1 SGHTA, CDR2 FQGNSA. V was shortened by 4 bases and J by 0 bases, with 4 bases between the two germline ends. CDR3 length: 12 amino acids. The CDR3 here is CASSYSSYEQYF. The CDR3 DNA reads TGTGCCAGCAGCTACTCCTCCTACGAGCAGTACTTC.

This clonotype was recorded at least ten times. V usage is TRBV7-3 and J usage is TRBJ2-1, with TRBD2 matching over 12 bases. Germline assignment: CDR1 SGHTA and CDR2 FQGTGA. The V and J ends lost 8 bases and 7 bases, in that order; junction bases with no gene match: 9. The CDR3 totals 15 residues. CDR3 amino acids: CASSRASGRGNEQFF. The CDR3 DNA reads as TGTGCCAGCTCCCGGGCTAGCGGGAGGGGAAATGAGCAGTTCTTC.

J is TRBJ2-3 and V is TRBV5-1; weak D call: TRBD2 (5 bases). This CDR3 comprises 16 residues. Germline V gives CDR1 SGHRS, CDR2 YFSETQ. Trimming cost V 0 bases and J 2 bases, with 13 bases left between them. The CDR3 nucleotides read TGCGCCAGCAGCTTGGATGCGACTAAGATCACAGATACGCAGTATTTT. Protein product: CASSLDATKITDTQYF.

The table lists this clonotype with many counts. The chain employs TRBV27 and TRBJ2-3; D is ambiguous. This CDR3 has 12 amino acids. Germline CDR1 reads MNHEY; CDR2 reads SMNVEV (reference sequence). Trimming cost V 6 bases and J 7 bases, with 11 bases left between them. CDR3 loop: CASRQSLHTQYF. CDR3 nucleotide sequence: TGTGCCAGCAGGCAAAGCCTACATACGCAGTATTTT.

The CDR3 protein is CASSLDSLAGVYNEQFF. In DNA, the CDR3 is TGTGCCAGCAGCTTAGATTCACTAGCGGGTGTCTACAATGAGCAGTTCTTC. The V gene is TRBV11-2, the J gene TRBJ2-1; 9 bases are a match to TRBD2. CDR1 and CDR2 from the germline V gene are SGHAT and FQNNGV. This CDR3 is 17 amino acids long. J lost 3 bases, V lost 0 bases, and 6 bases had no gene match.

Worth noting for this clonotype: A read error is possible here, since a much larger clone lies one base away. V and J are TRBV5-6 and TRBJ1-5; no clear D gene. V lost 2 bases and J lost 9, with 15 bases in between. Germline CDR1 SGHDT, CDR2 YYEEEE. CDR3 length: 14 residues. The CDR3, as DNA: TGTGCCAGCAGCTTCCGGGGTTTGGAGCTGCCCCAGCATTTT. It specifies CASSFRGLELPQHF.

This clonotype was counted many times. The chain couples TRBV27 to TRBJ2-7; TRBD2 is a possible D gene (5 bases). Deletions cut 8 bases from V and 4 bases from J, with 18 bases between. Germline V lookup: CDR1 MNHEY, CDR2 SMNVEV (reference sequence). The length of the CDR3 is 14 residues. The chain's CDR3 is CASRRGVASYEQYF. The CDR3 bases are TGTGCCAGCCGTCGGGGAGTAGCTTCTTACGAGCAGTACTTC.

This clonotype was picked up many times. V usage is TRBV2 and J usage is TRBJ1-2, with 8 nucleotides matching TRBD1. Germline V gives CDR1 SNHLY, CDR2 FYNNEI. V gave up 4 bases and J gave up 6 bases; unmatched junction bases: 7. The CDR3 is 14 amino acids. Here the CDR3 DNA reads TGTGCCAGCAGTGTATGGACAGGGACGGATGGCTACACCTTC. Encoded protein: CASSVWTGTDGYTF.

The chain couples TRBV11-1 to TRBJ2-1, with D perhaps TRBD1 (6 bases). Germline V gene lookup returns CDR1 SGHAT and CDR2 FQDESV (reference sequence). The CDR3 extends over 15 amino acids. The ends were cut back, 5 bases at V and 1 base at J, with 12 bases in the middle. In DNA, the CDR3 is TGTGCCAGCAGCCCGAGGACAGAGTCCTACAATGAGCAGTTCTTC. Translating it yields CASSPRTESYNEQFF.

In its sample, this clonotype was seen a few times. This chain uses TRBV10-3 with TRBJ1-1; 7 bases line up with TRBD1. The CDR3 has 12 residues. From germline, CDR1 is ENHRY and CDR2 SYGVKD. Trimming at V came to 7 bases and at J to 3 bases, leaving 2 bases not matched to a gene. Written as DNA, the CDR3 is TGTGCCATCACTACAGGGGACACTGAAGCTTTCTTT. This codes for CAITTGDTEAFF.

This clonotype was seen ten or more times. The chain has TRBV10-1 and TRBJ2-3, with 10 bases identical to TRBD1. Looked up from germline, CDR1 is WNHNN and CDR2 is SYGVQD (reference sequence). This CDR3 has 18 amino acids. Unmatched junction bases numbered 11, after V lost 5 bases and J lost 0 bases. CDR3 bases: TGCGCCAGCAGTTCCGGGACAGGGGCCGGTCTCAGCACAGATACGCAGTATTTT. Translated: CASSSGTGAGLSTDTQYF.

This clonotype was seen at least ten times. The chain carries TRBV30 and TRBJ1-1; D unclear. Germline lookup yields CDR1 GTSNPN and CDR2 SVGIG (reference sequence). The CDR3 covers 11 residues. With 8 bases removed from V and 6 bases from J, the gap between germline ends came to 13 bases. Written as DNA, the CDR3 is TGTGCCCGAAGGGCTGGCCCTGAAGCTTTCTTT. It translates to CARRAGPEAFF.

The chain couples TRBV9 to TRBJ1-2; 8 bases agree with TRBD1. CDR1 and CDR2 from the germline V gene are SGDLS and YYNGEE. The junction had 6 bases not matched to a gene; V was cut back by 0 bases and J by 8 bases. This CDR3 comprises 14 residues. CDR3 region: CASSVGTGSKGYTF. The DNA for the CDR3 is TGTGCCAGCAGCGTAGGGACAGGGTCTAAGGGCTACACCTTC.

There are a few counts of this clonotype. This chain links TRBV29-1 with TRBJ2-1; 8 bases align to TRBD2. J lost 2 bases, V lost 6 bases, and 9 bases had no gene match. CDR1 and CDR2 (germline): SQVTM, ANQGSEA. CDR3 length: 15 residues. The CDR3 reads CSVELAAQTYNEQFF. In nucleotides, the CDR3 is TGCAGCGTCGAACTAGCGGCCCAGACCTACAATGAGCAGTTCTTC.

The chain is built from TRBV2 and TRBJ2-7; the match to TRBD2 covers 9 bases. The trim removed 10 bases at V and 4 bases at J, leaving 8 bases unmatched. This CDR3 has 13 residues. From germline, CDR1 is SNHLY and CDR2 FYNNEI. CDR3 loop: CATATSGTYEQYF. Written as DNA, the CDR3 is TGTGCCACCGCGACTAGCGGAACTTACGAGCAGTACTTC.

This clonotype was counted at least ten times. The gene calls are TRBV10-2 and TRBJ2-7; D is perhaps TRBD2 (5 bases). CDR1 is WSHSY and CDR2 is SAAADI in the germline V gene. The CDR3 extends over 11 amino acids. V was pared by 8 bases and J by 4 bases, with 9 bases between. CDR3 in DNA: TGCGCCAGCGGGAGCAGGTACGAGCAGTACTTC. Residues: CASGSRYEQYF.

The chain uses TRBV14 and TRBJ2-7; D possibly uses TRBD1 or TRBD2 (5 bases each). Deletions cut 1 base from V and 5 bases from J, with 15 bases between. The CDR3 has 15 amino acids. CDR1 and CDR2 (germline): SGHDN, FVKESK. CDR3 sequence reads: CASSQVVGGGHEQYF. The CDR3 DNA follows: TGTGCCAGCAGCCAAGTGGTTGGTGGGGGTCACGAGCAGTACTTC.

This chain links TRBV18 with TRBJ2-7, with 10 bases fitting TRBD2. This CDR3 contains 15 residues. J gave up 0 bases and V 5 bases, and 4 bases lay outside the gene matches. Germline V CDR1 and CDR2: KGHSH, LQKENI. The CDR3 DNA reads TGTGCCAGCTCAAACCGGACTAGCGGCTCCTACGAGCAGTACTTC. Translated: CASSNRTSGSYEQYF. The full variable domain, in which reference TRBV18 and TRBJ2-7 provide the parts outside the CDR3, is NAGVMQNPRHLVRRRGQEARLRCSPMKGHSHVYWYRQLPEEGLKFMVYLQKENIIDESGMPKERFSAEFPKEGPSILRIQQVVRGDSAAYFCASSNRTSGSYEQYFGPGTRLTVT.

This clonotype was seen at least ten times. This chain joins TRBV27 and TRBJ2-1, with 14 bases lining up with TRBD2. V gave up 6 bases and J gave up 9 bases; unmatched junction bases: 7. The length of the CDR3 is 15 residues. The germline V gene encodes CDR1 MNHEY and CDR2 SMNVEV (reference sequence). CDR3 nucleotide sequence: TGTGCCAGCAGCCTGGGACTAGCGGGAGAAGGTGAGCAGTTCTTC. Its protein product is CASSLGLAGEGEQFF.

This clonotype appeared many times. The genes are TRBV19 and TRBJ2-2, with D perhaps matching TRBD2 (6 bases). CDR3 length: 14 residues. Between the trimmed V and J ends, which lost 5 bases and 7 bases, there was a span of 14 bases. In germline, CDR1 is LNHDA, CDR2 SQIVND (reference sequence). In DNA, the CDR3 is TGTGCCAGTAGTCCCGGGGAGGCCTACGGGGAGCTGTTTTTT. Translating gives CASSPGEAYGELFF.

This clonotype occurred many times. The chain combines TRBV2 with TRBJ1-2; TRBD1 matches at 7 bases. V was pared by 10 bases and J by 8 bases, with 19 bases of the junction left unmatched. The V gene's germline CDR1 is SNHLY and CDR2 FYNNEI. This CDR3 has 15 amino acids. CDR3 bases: TGTGCCACGAGGGGGCAGGGGGTGTCGGTTGAGGGCTACACCTTC. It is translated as CATRGQGVSVEGYTF.

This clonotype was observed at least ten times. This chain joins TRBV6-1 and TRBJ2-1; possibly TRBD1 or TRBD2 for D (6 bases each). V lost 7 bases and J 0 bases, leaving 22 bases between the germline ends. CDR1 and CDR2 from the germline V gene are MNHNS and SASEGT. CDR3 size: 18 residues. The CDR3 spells CASIFYRGLRSSYNEQFF. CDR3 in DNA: TGTGCCAGCATATTTTATCGGGGGCTAAGGAGCTCCTACAATGAGCAGTTCTTC.

CDR3 in amino acids: CASRAGTSEATGGYTF. The CDR3 DNA reads as TGTGCCAGCAGGGCGGGGACTTCCGAAGCGACGGGGGGCTACACCTTC. The chain has TRBV6-1 and TRBJ1-2, with a tentative D call TRBD1 (5 bases). The germline V and J ends were trimmed by 6 bases and 8 bases, with 25 bases remaining between them. Germline CDR1 and CDR2: MNHNS and SASEGT. This CDR3 is 16 amino acids long.

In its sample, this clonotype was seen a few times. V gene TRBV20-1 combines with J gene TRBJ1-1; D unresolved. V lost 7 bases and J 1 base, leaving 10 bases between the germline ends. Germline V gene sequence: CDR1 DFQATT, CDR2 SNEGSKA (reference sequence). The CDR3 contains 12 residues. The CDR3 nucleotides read TGCAGTGTACGGAAACCGAACACTGAAGCTTTCTTT. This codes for CSVRKPNTEAFF.